These T cell receptor beta chains were read from a single sample in a study of T cell responses to AZD1222 COVID-19 vaccine. The table came from immunoSEQ multiplex PCR; TCRdb's copy has only in-frame clones and leaves some out. The data show about 100,000 clones, with more than 75% seen just once and roughly 15% held by the top ten. Material: peripheral blood, obtained on day 0 of AZD1222 vaccination. The receptors were gathered from an adult in good health. CDR3s include the opening cysteine and the closing phenylalanine or tryptophan. The order of the fields is V gene, D gene, J gene, clone size, CDR3 DNA, CDR3 protein. D genes are given only for firm matches. Size values are once, few and many counts, or a class for expanded clones, and some rows have none.

>TRBV19|TRBD1|TRBJ1-2|.
TGTGCCAGTACCAGGGACAGAAACTATGGCTACACCTTC
CASTRDRNYGYTF
>TRBV7-3|.|TRBJ1-2|.
TGTGCCAGCAGCTTAGACCCAGGGTCCGATGGCTACACCTTC
CASSLDPGSDGYTF
>TRBV12-1|.|TRBJ2-7|.
TGTGCCAGCAGCTTTAGGACTAGCGGGAGGGCCGAAAATGACGAGCAGTACTTC
CASSFRTSGRAENDEQYF
>TRBV5-6|.|TRBJ1-2|once
TGTGCCAGCAGCCCCGTTGGAGGGGGTGTCTATGGCTACACCTTC
CASSPVGGGVYGYTF
>TRBV18|TRBD1|TRBJ1-2|.
TGTGCCAGCTCTCCTGACGGGACAGGCGTGTTCGGCTACACCTTC
CASSPDGTGVFGYTF
>TRBV3-1/TRBV3-2|.|TRBJ1-2|.
TGTGCCAGCAGCCAAGACCATATGGGGGGTGATGGCTACACCTTC
CASSQDHMGGDGYTF
>TRBV6-5|TRBD2|TRBJ2-2|.
TGTGCCAGCAGGGTAGCGGGTTTGGCTGGGGAGCTGTTTTTT
CASRVAGLAGELFF
>TRBV4-3|TRBD2|TRBJ2-3|.
TGCGCCAGCAGCCTTGTCGGGGGAGGGACAGATACGCAGTATTTT
CASSLVGGGTDTQYF
>TRBV7-2|.|TRBJ1-2|.
TGTGCCAGCAGCTTGCTACTAAACACTAACTATGGCTACACCTTC
CASSLLLNTNYGYTF
>TRBV12-3/TRBV12-4|.|TRBJ1-1|.
TGTGCCAGCAGTTTCGGGGTCGGTGAAGCTTTCTTT
CASSFGVGEAFF
>TRBV10-3|TRBD1|TRBJ1-1|.
TGTGCCATTGCTGCCGGACAGGCTGGCGGCACTGAAGCTTTCTTT
CAIAAGQAGGTEAFF
>TRBV5-5|.|TRBJ1-5|.
TGTGCCAGCAGCTTAGACATACACAATCAGCCCCAGCATTTT
CASSLDIHNQPQHF
>TRBV5-1|.|TRBJ2-3|.
TGCGCCAGCAGCTTCTCTAGGACAGATTTCTTAGCGGGCATAGATACGCAGTATTTT
CASSFSRTDFLAGIDTQYF
>TRBV7-9|TRBD1|TRBJ1-4|.
TGTGCCAGCAGGACAGGGTTGGCTAATGAAAAACTGTTTTTT
CASRTGLANEKLFF
>TRBV30|.|TRBJ2-3|once
TGTGCCTGGACTAGCGCCACCACAGATACGCAGTATTTT
CAWTSATTDTQYF
>TRBV10-1|.|TRBJ2-3|.
TGCGCCAGCAGTGCGGGGGTCGATACGCAGTATTTT
CASSAGVDTQYF
>TRBV5-1|.|TRBJ1-6|.
TGCGCCAGCAGCTTGGTGGGGCCTGGATTTTCAAGGAGCTCCTATAATTCACCCCTCCACTTT
CASSLVGPGFSRSSYNSPLHF
>TRBV19|.|TRBJ1-1|.
TGTGCCAGTAGTATGATTTCGTTGGGACACCGTGAAGCTTTCTTT
CASSMISLGHREAFF
>TRBV6-5|.|TRBJ1-6|.
TGTGCCAGCAGTTGGAACAGGGAAGGGAATTCACCCCTCCACTTT
CASSWNREGNSPLHF
>TRBV5-1|.|TRBJ1-1|.
TGCGCCAGCAGCTATGGGCTAACAGGGATGAACACTGAAGCTTTCTTT
CASSYGLTGMNTEAFF
>TRBV5-4|.|TRBJ2-3|.
TGTGCCAGCAGCTTGGACATTCATACGCAGTATTTT
CASSLDIHTQYF
>TRBV6-5|.|TRBJ1-2|few
TGTGCCAGCAGTTACGCGGGGGCCTATGGCTACACCTTC
CASSYAGAYGYTF
>TRBV5-1|TRBD2|TRBJ2-3|once
TGCGCCAGCAGCCTATGGACTAGCGGGGGGTCTAGCACAGATACGCAGTATTTT
CASSLWTSGGSSTDTQYF
>TRBV19|.|TRBJ1-2|.
TGTGCCAGTAAGGACAGAAACTATGGCTACACCTTC
CASKDRNYGYTF
>TRBV6-5|TRBD1|TRBJ2-5|.
TGTGCCGGGGGGACAGGGCCTATCGGAGAGACCCAGTACTTC
CAGGTGPIGETQYF
>TRBV29-1|TRBD1|TRBJ1-5|few
TGCAGCGTTGCCCCGACAGGGCCGGATCAGCCCCAGCATTTT
CSVAPTGPDQPQHF
>TRBV7-7|.|TRBJ2-7|.
TGTGCCAGCAGCCGGGACCCATCCCCAACCTACGAGCAGTACTTC
CASSRDPSPTYEQYF
>TRBV6-5|.|TRBJ2-7|.
TGTGCCAGCAGTATCGACCGAAGCTCCTACGAGCAGTACTTC
CASSIDRSSYEQYF
>TRBV6-5|.|TRBJ1-1|.
TGTGCCGCCACCAGCGAATTACAGTGGACTGAAGCTTTCTTT
CAATSELQWTEAFF
>TRBV28|TRBD1|TRBJ2-7|once
TGTGCCAGCGGCGGACAGGTCCCTTACGAGCAGTACTTC
CASGGQVPYEQYF
>TRBV12-3/TRBV12-4|.|TRBJ2-7|.
TGTGCCAGCAGTTTACCAGGGGACGAGCAGTACTTC
CASSLPGDEQYF
>TRBV6-5|.|TRBJ1-1|.
TGTGCCAGCAGTTACTCGGCCGCAGCGAACACTGAAGCTTTCTTT
CASSYSAAANTEAFF
>TRBV5-1|.|TRBJ2-7|.
TGCGCCAGCAGCTTGCAGGGGCTCTCCTACGAGCAGTACTTC
CASSLQGLSYEQYF
>TRBV6-4|.|TRBJ1-2|.
TGTGCCAGCAGGCCGGGACCCCTAGCTAACTATGGCTACACCTTC
CASRPGPLANYGYTF
>TRBV5-1|.|TRBJ2-5|.
TGCGCCAGCAGGCAAATCCAAGAGACCCAGTACTTC
CASRQIQETQYF